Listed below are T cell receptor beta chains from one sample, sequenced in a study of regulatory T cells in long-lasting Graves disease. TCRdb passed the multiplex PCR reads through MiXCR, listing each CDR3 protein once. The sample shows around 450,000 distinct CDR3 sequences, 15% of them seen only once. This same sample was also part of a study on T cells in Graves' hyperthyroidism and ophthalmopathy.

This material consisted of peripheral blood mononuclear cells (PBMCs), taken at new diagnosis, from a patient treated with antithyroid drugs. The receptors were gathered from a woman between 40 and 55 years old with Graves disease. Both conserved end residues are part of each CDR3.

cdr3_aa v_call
CASSLVQETYGYTF TRBV28
CASSKAGGTPSYEQYF TRBV19
CASSQSGTSGRYEQFF TRBV3-1
CASSPGTPLLFF TRBV19
CASSLGGRGQHEQYF TRBV28
CSVEENRGTGSYEQYF TRBV29-1
CSAHTSPQNIQYF TRBV20-1
CASNPGTGLEQYF TRBV6-1
CSARPKAREVDEQYF TRBV20-1
CATSDPRDSGAYNEQFF TRBV24-1
CATSDPGTGGRFGRSYEQYF TRBV24-1
CASSLGDRGRGEYEQYF TRBV28
CASSLGTRDPLIF TRBV11-3
CASSLGLAVTYEQYF TRBV12-3/TRBV12-4
CASSLDAARDGTQYF TRBV7-2
CASKGAAENSPLHF TRBV28
CASSIRYPRDRHMNTEAFF TRBV19
CASSSGQGRGYTF TRBV7-2
CASSLSARVFGNTEAFF TRBV27
CASSLAGTNEKLFF TRBV5-1
CASSLAAGQGETQYF TRBV7-7
CASSLQVGQPQHF TRBV12-3/TRBV12-4
CAISAQYTGELFF TRBV10-3
CASSELTGGANSPLHF TRBV10-2
CATSDFGHLENEQFF TRBV24-1
CASSLEIAPASSYNEQFF TRBV12-3/TRBV12-4
CASSRRLAGGPEPNEQFF TRBV3-1
CSAREWREGLGNIQYF TRBV20-1
CASSGTAEKLFF TRBV12-3/TRBV12-4
CASSQVPGGSKNIQYF TRBV3-1
CASSRGQGAYNEQFF TRBV18